Below are 12 T cell receptor beta chains sequenced from a single sample in a study of patients and donors after allogeneic stem cell transplantation. TCRdb reanalysed the RT-PCR reads using MiXCR and keeps one entry per CDR3 protein. The sample lists about 400,000 distinct CDR3 sequences; under 20% were seen once. The sequenced sample consisted of blood, either unsorted or a sorted T cell fraction (not recorded which). The receptors come from a human donor who was either an allogeneic HSCT recipient or a stem cell or donor lymphocyte infusion donor (not recorded which). It is not recorded whose cells these are; they may come from a transplant donor.

The chain joins TRBV6-5 to TRBJ1-1; 8 bases fit TRBD1. V was pared by 2 bases and J by 2 bases, with 7 bases of the junction left unmatched. Germline V gives CDR1 MNHEY, CDR2 SVGAGI. The CDR3 totals 16 residues. The CDR3 region is CASSYDRGKANTEAFF. The CDR3 DNA reads as TGTGCCAGCAGTTACGACAGGGGCAAGGCCAACACTGAAGCTTTCTTT.

This chain uses TRBV9 with TRBJ2-1; no definite D call. Trimming took 3 bases from V and 3 from J, leaving 4 bases between them. Germline loops: CDR1 SGDLS, CDR2 YYNGEE. There are 12 residues in the CDR3. In DNA form, the CDR3 reads TGTGCCAGCAGCGACAGCTACAATGAGCAGTTCTTC. It specifies CASSDSYNEQFF.

This clonotype was seen many times. The V and J genes are TRBV5-1 and TRBJ2-1; D is perhaps TRBD2 (5 bases). With 0 bases removed from V and 0 bases from J, the gap between germline ends came to 10 bases. Germline V gene lookup returns CDR1 SGHRS and CDR2 YFSETQ. The length of the CDR3 is 16 residues. The CDR3 protein is CASSLETGYSYNEQFF. CDR3 bases: TGCGCCAGCAGCTTGGAGACGGGGTACTCCTACAATGAGCAGTTCTTC.

This clonotype was seen only a few times. The chain carries TRBV7-3 and TRBJ2-1; 8 bases align to TRBD2. From germline, CDR1 is SGHTA and CDR2 FQGTGA. Trimming took 3 bases from V and 5 from J; bases not matched to a gene: 6. CDR3 length equals 15 residues. CDR3 protein: CASSLGSGKHNEQFF. The CDR3 region has the DNA TGTGCCAGCAGCTTGGGTAGCGGGAAACACAATGAGCAGTTCTTC.

This clonotype has more than one count but fewer than ten. The chain's CDR3 is CASSDTSRALYNEQFF. CDR3 DNA: TGTGCCAGCAGCGACACAAGCCGGGCCCTCTACAATGAGCAGTTCTTC. The chain joins TRBV2 to TRBJ2-1, with D unclear. This CDR3 has 16 residues. The V end was cut by 6 bases, the J end by 3 bases, with 18 bases between. The germline CDR1 and CDR2 sequences are SNHLY and FYNNEI.

The table lists this clonotype with a few counts. J is TRBJ2-7 and V is TRBV24-1; weak D call: TRBD1 (6 bases). Germline loops: CDR1 KGHDR, CDR2 SFDVKD. With 4 bases removed from V and 7 bases from J, the gap between germline ends came to 16 bases. The CDR3 runs 14 residues. The DNA for the CDR3 is TGTGCCACCAGTGAGGCCGGGACAAATGTAGAGCAGTACTTC. This encodes CATSEAGTNVEQYF.

This clonotype is a singleton in its sample. The chain links TRBV20-1 to TRBJ1-1; perhaps TRBD1 as D (5 bases). Trimming shortened V by 6 bases and J by 5 bases, and 22 bases separated the two germline ends. The germline CDR1 and CDR2 sequences are DFQATT and SNEGSKA (reference sequence). This CDR3 comprises 15 residues. CDR3 in DNA: TGCAGTGCCTCAAACCCCCGGACAAGGATGACTGAAGCTTTCTTT. Its translation is CSASNPRTRMTEAFF.

The chain couples TRBV24-1 to TRBJ2-2; D is unresolved. The CDR3 sequence is 13 residues long. Trimming removed 5 bases from V and 2 bases from J, with 5 bases in between. Germline V gene sequence: CDR1 KGHDR, CDR2 SFDVKD. This CDR3 is CATSAGNTGELFF. The CDR3 DNA is TGTGCCACCAGTGCAGGCAACACCGGGGAGCTGTTTTTT.

This chain links TRBV29-1 with TRBJ1-1; perhaps TRBD1 as D (5 bases). The CDR3 covers 15 residues. Looked up from germline, CDR1 is SQVTM and CDR2 is ANQGSEA. The V gene lost 1 base and the J gene lost 4 bases, with 16 bases spanning the gap. In DNA, the CDR3 is TGCAGCGTTGAAGGGCGGCAGGGCGCGGGCACTGAAGCTTTCTTT. It yields the protein CSVEGRQGAGTEAFF.

The chain carries TRBV4-1 and TRBJ1-1, with D possibly TRBD1 on 6 matching bases. Germline V gene sequence: CDR1 MGHRA, CDR2 YSYEKL. V was shortened by 5 bases and J by 5 bases, with 18 bases between the two germline ends. The CDR3 loop spans 15 amino acids. Here the CDR3 reads CASSVLVGGRTEAFF. For the CDR3, the DNA is TGCGCCAGCAGCGTCCTGGTGGGGGGCAGGACTGAAGCTTTCTTT.

CDR3 coding DNA: TGTGCCAGCAGACTAGATTCAGGCGTTGAGCAGTTCTTC. This translates into CASRLDSGVEQFF. V usage is TRBV7-7 and J usage is TRBJ2-1, with D perhaps TRBD2 (5 bases). Per germline, CDR1 SSHAT and CDR2 FNYEAQ (reference sequence). Between the trimmed V and J ends, which lost 6 bases and 9 bases, there was a span of 15 bases. The CDR3 consists of 13 residues.

In its sample, this clonotype was seen a few times. The V call is TRBV19, the J call TRBJ1-2; no clear D gene. Germline V CDR1 and CDR2: LNHDA, SQIVND (reference sequence). The CDR3 is 13 amino acids. V was clipped by 7 bases and J by 4 bases, with 13 bases between them. The CDR3 loop is CASMRRESYGYTF. The DNA of the CDR3 is TGTGCCAGTATGCGACGGGAGAGCTATGGCTACACCTTC.